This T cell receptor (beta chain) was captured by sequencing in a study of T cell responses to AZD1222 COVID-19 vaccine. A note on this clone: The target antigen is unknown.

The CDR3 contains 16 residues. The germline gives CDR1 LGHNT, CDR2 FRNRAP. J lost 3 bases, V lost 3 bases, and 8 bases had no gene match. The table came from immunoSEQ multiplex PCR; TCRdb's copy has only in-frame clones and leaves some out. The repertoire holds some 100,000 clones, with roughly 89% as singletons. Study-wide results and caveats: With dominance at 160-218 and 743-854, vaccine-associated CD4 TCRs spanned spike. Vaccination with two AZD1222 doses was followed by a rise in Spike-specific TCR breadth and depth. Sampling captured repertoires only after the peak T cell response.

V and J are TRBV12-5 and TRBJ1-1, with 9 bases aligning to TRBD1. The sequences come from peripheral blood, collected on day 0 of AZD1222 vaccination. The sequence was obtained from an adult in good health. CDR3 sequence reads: CASGFHEGQGHTEAFF. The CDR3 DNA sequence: TGTGCTAGTGGTTTCCACGAGGGACAGGGTCACACTGAAGCTTTCTTT.